The present entry profiles one T cell receptor beta chain with its context. The sample is drawn from a study of technical replicates of blood from a handful of donors. Using immunoSEQ multiplex PCR, the repertoire was profiled, and TCRdb retains in-frame clones only, with some absent. The sample includes more than 65,000 clones, roughly 91% seen only once; the top ten take 0.35% to 0.45%. The sequence was collected from a human donor in good health. Some clones in this sample may be carry-over from other donors' samples. Sequences were obtained from T cells isolated from PBMCs.

Written as DNA, the CDR3 is TGCAGCGTTGGACAGGCGTCCTACAATGAGCAGTTCTTC. Translation: CSVGQASYNEQFF. This rearrangement joins TRBV29-1 to TRBJ2-1, with TRBD1 as a possible D gene (6 bases). The germline V gene has CDR1 SQVTM and CDR2 ANQGSEA. V was trimmed by 4 bases and J by 1 base, leaving 8 bases between them. This CDR3 has 13 residues.